This TCR beta chain was recovered during a study of cytomegalovirus exposure and HLA in healthy donors. The CDR3 runs to 14 residues. V shed 8 bases, J shed 1 base, and the junction held 7 bases outside the gene matches. Looked up from germline, CDR1 is SGHNT and CDR2 is YENEEA. Using immunoSEQ multiplex PCR, the repertoire was profiled, and TCRdb retains in-frame clones only, with some absent. The profile covers a few hundred thousand clones, with over 80% appearing a single time and around 15% taken by the ten largest. Material for sequencing was PBMCs. This TCR was sampled from a woman younger than 45 in good health and CMV-seropositive. V usage is TRBV11-3 and J usage is TRBJ2-7; TRBD2 matches at 8 bases. The CDR3 DNA is TGTGCCAGCGCCGCAGCGGGAGTTTCCTACGAGCAGTACTTC. This gives the protein CASAAAGVSYEQYF.